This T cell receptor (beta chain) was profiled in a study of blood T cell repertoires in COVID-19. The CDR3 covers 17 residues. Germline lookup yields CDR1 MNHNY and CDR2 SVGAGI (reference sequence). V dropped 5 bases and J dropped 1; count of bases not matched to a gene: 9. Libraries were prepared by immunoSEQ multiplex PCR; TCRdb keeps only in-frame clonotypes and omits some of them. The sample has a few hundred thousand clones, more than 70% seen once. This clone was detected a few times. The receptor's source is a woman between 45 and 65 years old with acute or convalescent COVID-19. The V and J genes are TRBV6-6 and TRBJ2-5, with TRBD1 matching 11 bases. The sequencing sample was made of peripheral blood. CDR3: CASSPSGTGGFQETQYF. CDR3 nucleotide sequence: TGTGCCAGCAGTCCATCCGGGACAGGGGGTTTCCAAGAGACCCAGTACTTC.